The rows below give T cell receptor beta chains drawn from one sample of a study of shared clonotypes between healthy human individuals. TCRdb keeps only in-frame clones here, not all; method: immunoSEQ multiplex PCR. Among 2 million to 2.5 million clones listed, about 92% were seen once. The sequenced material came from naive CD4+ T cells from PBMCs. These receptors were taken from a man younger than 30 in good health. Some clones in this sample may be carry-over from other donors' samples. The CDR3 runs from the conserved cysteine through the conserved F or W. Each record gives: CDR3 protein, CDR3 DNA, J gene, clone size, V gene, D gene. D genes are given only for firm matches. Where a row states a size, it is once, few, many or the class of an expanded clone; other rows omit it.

CDR3aa: CAEHGGDQPQHF
CDR3nt: TGTGCCGAGCACGGAGGGGATCAGCCCCAGCATTTT
j_gene: TRBJ1-5
abundance: few
v_gene: TRBV27
d_gene: -

CDR3aa: CASTDRYEQYF
CDR3nt: TGTGCCAGCACCGACCGATACGAGCAGTACTTC
j_gene: TRBJ2-7
abundance: -
v_gene: TRBV5-6
d_gene: -

CDR3aa: CSAASNTEAFF
CDR3nt: TGCAGTGCCGCCAGTAACACTGAAGCTTTCTTT
j_gene: TRBJ1-1
abundance: -
v_gene: TRBV20-1
d_gene: -

CDR3aa: CASSQDPSGTSYNEQFF
CDR3nt: TGTGCCAGCAGCCAAGATCCTAGCGGGACCTCCTACAATGAGCAGTTCTTC
j_gene: TRBJ2-1
abundance: -
v_gene: TRBV4-2
d_gene: TRBD2

CDR3aa: CASSLFGRSANTGELFF
CDR3nt: TGTGCCAGCAGTTTATTTGGACGAAGCGCGAACACCGGGGAGCTGTTTTTT
j_gene: TRBJ2-2
abundance: -
v_gene: TRBV27
d_gene: -

CDR3aa: CASSRLGQGWTEAFF
CDR3nt: TGCGCCAGCAGCAGATTGGGACAGGGGTGGACTGAAGCTTTCTTT
j_gene: TRBJ1-1
abundance: -
v_gene: TRBV5-1
d_gene: TRBD1

CDR3aa: CASTPGSEGRAEAFF
CDR3nt: TGTGCCAGCACCCCCGGTTCGGAGGGCCGAGCTGAAGCTTTCTTT
j_gene: TRBJ1-1
abundance: once
v_gene: TRBV28
d_gene: -

CDR3aa: CASSQDPQRPSGMVTEQFF
CDR3nt: TGCGCCAGCAGCCAAGATCCCCAGCGGCCTAGCGGGATGGTTACTGAGCAGTTCTTC
j_gene: TRBJ2-1
abundance: -
v_gene: TRBV4-1
d_gene: TRBD2

CDR3aa: CASSQEYWTASGANVLTF
CDR3nt: TGTGCCAGCAGCCAAGAGTATTGGACGGCCTCTGGGGCCAACGTCCTGACTTTC
j_gene: TRBJ2-6
abundance: once
v_gene: TRBV4-2
d_gene: -

CDR3aa: CASSIGQGSEAFF
CDR3nt: TGTGCCAGTAGTATAGGACAGGGTTCTGAAGCTTTCTTT
j_gene: TRBJ1-1
abundance: -
v_gene: TRBV19
d_gene: TRBD1

CDR3aa: CSVVRTMNTEAFF
CDR3nt: TGCAGCGTTGTGCGGACAATGAACACTGAAGCTTTCTTT
j_gene: TRBJ1-1
abundance: -
v_gene: TRBV29-1
d_gene: -

CDR3aa: CASSPSAAGGTGANVLTF
CDR3nt: TGTGCCAGCAGCCCCAGTGCAGCGGGAGGGACTGGGGCCAACGTCCTGACTTTC
j_gene: TRBJ2-6
abundance: -
v_gene: TRBV9
d_gene: TRBD2

CDR3aa: CASSLSGVSLSYGYTF
CDR3nt: TGTGCCAGCAGTTTGTCAGGGGTTAGTCTTAGCTATGGCTACACCTTC
j_gene: TRBJ1-2
abundance: -
v_gene: TRBV28
d_gene: -

CDR3aa: CASSLGGTVGTYEQYF
CDR3nt: TGCGCCAGCAGCTTGGGAGGGACAGTCGGGACCTACGAGCAGTACTTC
j_gene: TRBJ2-7
abundance: -
v_gene: TRBV5-1
d_gene: TRBD1

CDR3aa: CATSRGPRGDYNEQFF
CDR3nt: TGTGCCACCAGCAGAGGACCGCGGGGGGACTACAATGAGCAGTTCTTC
j_gene: TRBJ2-1
abundance: -
v_gene: TRBV15
d_gene: TRBD2

CDR3aa: CASSPPGGRVQETQYF
CDR3nt: TGTGCCAGCAGCCCCCCAGGAGGGAGGGTCCAAGAGACCCAGTACTTC
j_gene: TRBJ2-5
abundance: -
v_gene: TRBV28
d_gene: TRBD2

CDR3aa: CASSSTLFSQNTEAFF
CDR3nt: TGCGCCAGCAGTAGTACTCTTTTTAGTCAGAACACTGAAGCTTTCTTT
j_gene: TRBJ1-1
abundance: -
v_gene: TRBV5-1
d_gene: -

CDR3aa: CASGSRDRGEQYF
CDR3nt: TGTGCCAGCGGCAGCCGGGACAGGGGCGAGCAGTACTTC
j_gene: TRBJ2-7
abundance: -
v_gene: TRBV11-2
d_gene: TRBD1

CDR3aa: CASSATGFRTQYF
CDR3nt: TGTGCCAGCAGTGCTACAGGGTTTAGAACGCAGTATTTT
j_gene: TRBJ2-3
abundance: -
v_gene: TRBV6-5
d_gene: -

CDR3aa: CASSLTLNTEAFF
CDR3nt: TGTGCCAGCAGCTTAACACTGAACACTGAAGCTTTCTTT
j_gene: TRBJ1-1
abundance: -
v_gene: TRBV7-2
d_gene: -

CDR3aa: CASSKEQRTEAFF
CDR3nt: TGTGCCAGCAGCAAGGAACAGAGGACTGAAGCTTTCTTT
j_gene: TRBJ1-1
abundance: once
v_gene: TRBV7-3
d_gene: -

CDR3aa: CASIPWGWDEQYF
CDR3nt: TGTGCCAGCATCCCTTGGGGCTGGGACGAGCAGTACTTC
j_gene: TRBJ2-7
abundance: -
v_gene: TRBV2
d_gene: -

CDR3aa: CASRRGESSYEQYF
CDR3nt: TGTGCCAGCCGCCGGGGGGAGAGCTCCTACGAGCAGTACTTC
j_gene: TRBJ2-7
abundance: -
v_gene: TRBV6-6
d_gene: TRBD2

CDR3aa: CASSLLSVFGGETQYF
CDR3nt: TGTGCCAGCAGCTTGCTGTCAGTTTTCGGGGGGGAGACCCAGTACTTC
j_gene: TRBJ2-5
abundance: once
v_gene: TRBV7-9
d_gene: TRBD2

CDR3aa: CASIFTGGLNEQYF
CDR3nt: TGTGCCAGCATCTTCACCGGGGGGCTGAACGAGCAGTACTTC
j_gene: TRBJ2-7
abundance: -
v_gene: TRBV6-1
d_gene: -

CDR3aa: CARSFGARLIVSYEQYF
CDR3nt: TGTGCCAGAAGCTTTGGCGCTCGACTGATCGTCTCCTACGAGCAGTACTTC
j_gene: TRBJ2-7
abundance: -
v_gene: TRBV5-3
d_gene: -

CDR3aa: CASSQDGRGADTEAFF
CDR3nt: TGTGCCAGCAGCCAAGATGGGAGGGGGGCGGACACTGAAGCTTTCTTT
j_gene: TRBJ1-1
abundance: -
v_gene: TRBV14
d_gene: -

CDR3aa: CASSLKRGRPPGTDTQYF
CDR3nt: TGTGCCAGCAGTTTAAAACGTGGGCGGCCCCCAGGGACAGATACGCAGTATTTT
j_gene: TRBJ2-3
abundance: -
v_gene: TRBV27
d_gene: -

CDR3aa: CASSQKGGGVRIGYTF
CDR3nt: TGTGCCAGCAGCCAGAAGGGCGGAGGCGTCAGGATTGGCTACACCTTC
j_gene: TRBJ1-2
abundance: -
v_gene: TRBV4-2
d_gene: -

CDR3aa: CASSPMAGEYSGNTIYF
CDR3nt: TGTGCCAGCTCACCAATGGCAGGGGAATACTCTGGAAACACCATATATTTT
j_gene: TRBJ1-3
abundance: once
v_gene: TRBV18
d_gene: -

CDR3aa: CASSIGGREETQYF
CDR3nt: TGTGCCAGTAGTATTGGTGGGAGGGAAGAGACCCAGTACTTC
j_gene: TRBJ2-5
abundance: -
v_gene: TRBV19
d_gene: TRBD2

CDR3aa: CASSRGKGQGEQYF
CDR3nt: TGCGCCAGCAGCCGCGGTAAAGGGCAGGGCGAGCAGTACTTC
j_gene: TRBJ2-7
abundance: -
v_gene: TRBV4-3
d_gene: -

CDR3aa: CASGSGTPGNTIYF
CDR3nt: TGTGCCAGCGGATCCGGGACACCTGGAAACACCATATATTTT
j_gene: TRBJ1-3
abundance: -
v_gene: TRBV7-3
d_gene: -

CDR3aa: CASSLSQGVEKLFF
CDR3nt: TGTGCCAGCAGCTTATCCCAGGGCGTAGAAAAACTGTTTTTT
j_gene: TRBJ1-4
abundance: -
v_gene: TRBV7-2
d_gene: -

CDR3aa: CSVDGPGPYEQYF
CDR3nt: TGCAGCGTTGACGGACCGGGGCCCTACGAGCAGTACTTC
j_gene: TRBJ2-7
abundance: -
v_gene: TRBV29-1
d_gene: -

CDR3aa: CASSLKGLAGGFGLAQYF
CDR3nt: TGTGCCAGCAGCTTAAAGGGACTAGCGGGAGGGTTTGGACTGGCCCAGTACTTC
j_gene: TRBJ2-5
abundance: -
v_gene: TRBV11-2
d_gene: TRBD2

CDR3aa: CASSSPGLTNTGELFF
CDR3nt: TGTGCCAGCAGTTCCCCGGGACTAACGAACACCGGGGAGCTGTTTTTT
j_gene: TRBJ2-2
abundance: -
v_gene: TRBV28
d_gene: TRBD2

CDR3aa: CASSSRTSGRVNEQFF
CDR3nt: TGTGCCAGCAGTAGCCGGACTAGCGGGAGGGTCAATGAGCAGTTCTTC
j_gene: TRBJ2-1
abundance: -
v_gene: TRBV27
d_gene: TRBD2

CDR3aa: CASRLTRAHGRTDTQYF
CDR3nt: TGCGCCAGCCGACTTACCCGGGCTCACGGACGCACAGATACGCAGTATTTT
j_gene: TRBJ2-3
abundance: -
v_gene: TRBV5-1
d_gene: -

CDR3aa: CASSLYGLNEQFF
CDR3nt: TGTGCCAGCAGCTTATACGGGCTCAATGAGCAGTTCTTC
j_gene: TRBJ2-1
abundance: -
v_gene: TRBV7-9
d_gene: -

CDR3aa: CASSPPLAKSYEQYF
CDR3nt: TGTGCCAGCTCACCCCCTCTAGCGAAATCCTACGAGCAGTACTTC
j_gene: TRBJ2-7
abundance: -
v_gene: TRBV18
d_gene: -

CDR3aa: CASSHLGASYEQYF
CDR3nt: TGTGCCAGCAGCCACTTAGGGGCCTCCTACGAGCAGTACTTC
j_gene: TRBJ2-7
abundance: -
v_gene: TRBV11-2
d_gene: -

CDR3aa: CASSVGSNEKLFF
CDR3nt: TGTGCCAGCTCGGTTGGGTCTAATGAAAAACTGTTTTTT
j_gene: TRBJ1-4
abundance: once
v_gene: TRBV6-1
d_gene: -